This TCR beta chain was recovered during a study of blood T cell repertoires in COVID-19. Across the whole study: Some COVID-19 samples were acute and others convalescent; all came from the United States, Italy and Spain.

In the original workflow: Nucleated cell counts were estimated from reference gene primer amplification. Generated by immunoSEQ multiplex PCR, the TCRdb table keeps only in-frame clones and is missing some. V, J and clone size are taken as reported in that table, and D and trimming were inferred from the DNA itself. The sample yields under 250,000 clones, roughly 87% seen once. The V and J ends lost 4 bases and 0 bases respectively, with 9 bases between them. The germline CDR1 and CDR2 sequences are LNHDA and SQIVND (reference sequence). The CDR3 contains 15 residues. V and J are TRBV19 and TRBJ2-2; TRBD1 is a possible D gene (6 bases). The sequenced sample consisted of PBMCs or T cells enriched from blood (not recorded which). The clonotype comes from a woman aged 30 to 39 with acute COVID-19. CDR3 residues: CASSNNRANTGELFF. The DNA for the CDR3 is TGTGCCAGTAGTAACAACAGGGCGAACACCGGGGAGCTGTTTTTT.